The 9 T cell receptor beta chains below were found in one sample sequenced in a study of blood T cell repertoires in COVID-19. Profiling relied on immunoSEQ multiplex PCR, and the TCRdb table lists in-frame clones only, not all of them. The table has fewer than 350,000 clones, approximately 86% seen once; the top ten hold about 12%. The sample was peripheral blood. The source of these receptors is an older woman with COVID-19, enrolled during active disease.

This chain uses TRBV18 with TRBJ1-1; 9 positions match TRBD1. The CDR3 loop spans 14 amino acids. V shed 6 bases and J 1 base; nucleotides not matched to a gene: 3. Per germline, CDR1 KGHSH and CDR2 LQKENI. In DNA form, the CDR3 reads TGTGCCAGCTCCCGGGGACAGGGGAACACTGAAGCTTTCTTT. Amino acid sequence: CASSRGQGNTEAFF. Looking up the rest from reference TRBV18 and TRBJ1-1 gives the full variable domain: NAGVMQNPRHLVRRRGQEARLRCSPMKGHSHVYWYRQLPEEGLKFMVYLQKENIIDESGMPKERFSAEFPKEGPSILRIQQVVRGDSAAYFCASSRGQGNTEAFFGQGTRLTVV.

The chain is built from TRBV5-1 and TRBJ2-7; the match to TRBD1 covers 7 bases. Looked up from germline, CDR1 is SGHRS and CDR2 is YFSETQ. Unmatched junction bases numbered 13, after V lost 3 bases and J lost 7 bases. There are 15 residues in the CDR3. The CDR3 nucleotides are TGCGCCAGCAGCTCCGAGGGGTTAGGGGGCTATGAGCAGTACTTC. This encodes CASSSEGLGGYEQYF.

This chain links TRBV7-2 with TRBJ2-5; maybe TRBD1 (5 bases). The germline V gene has CDR1 SGHTA and CDR2 FQGNSA. This CDR3 has 15 amino acids. Deletions cut 8 bases from V and 5 bases from J, with 21 bases between. This CDR3 reads CASSLGHGAHETQYF. CDR3 DNA sequence: TGTGCCAGCTCCCTGGGTCATGGGGCGCATGAGACCCAGTACTTC. The entire variable domain, with the rest obtained from reference TRBV7-2 and TRBJ2-5, is as follows: GAGVSQSPSNKVTEKGKDVELRCDPISGHTALYWYRQSLGQGLEFLIYFQGNSAPDKSGLPSDRFSAERTGGSVSTLTIQRTQQEDSAVYLCASSLGHGAHETQYFGPGTRLLVL.

The chain couples TRBV7-9 to TRBJ2-3; no firm D call. CDR3 size: 15 residues. V was cut by 5 bases and J by 0 bases, with 12 bases left in between. Per the germline V gene, CDR1 is SEHNR and CDR2 is FQNEAQ (reference sequence). CDR3 DNA: TGTGCCAGCAGCCTAACGACTCCTAGCACAGATACGCAGTATTTT. Its translation is CASSLTTPSTDTQYF.

In regard to this clone: The same CDR3 can be traced to other DNA sequences in this sample. The J gene is TRBJ2-2, the V gene TRBV30; no clear D gene. Trimming pared 2 bases from V and 2 bases from J, leaving 6 bases between. Germline loops: CDR1 GTSNPN, CDR2 SVGIG (reference sequence). The CDR3 loop spans 13 amino acids. The CDR3 sequence is CAWSPTNTGELFF. CDR3 coding DNA: TGTGCCTGGAGTCCCACTAACACCGGGGAGCTGTTTTTT.

This sequence joins TRBV24-1 and TRBJ2-1; 8 bases map to TRBD1. This CDR3 has 17 residues. J gave up 0 bases and V 3 bases, and 6 bases lay outside the gene matches. From germline, CDR1 is KGHDR and CDR2 SFDVKD. CDR3 coding DNA: TGTGCCACCAGTGATGGGCAGGGGGCCCCCTCCTACAATGAGCAGTTCTTC. Translating gives CATSDGQGAPSYNEQFF.

The gene calls are TRBV30 and TRBJ2-7, with 10 positions matching TRBD1. The germline CDR1 and CDR2 sequences are GTSNPN and SVGIG (reference sequence). J lost 5 bases, V lost 8 bases, and 6 bases had no gene match. The CDR3 is 12 residues long. The DNA of the CDR3 is TGTGCCGGAGACAGGGGGCCTAACGAGCAGTACTTC. Translating gives CAGDRGPNEQYF. Looking up the rest from reference TRBV30 and TRBJ2-7 gives the full variable domain: SQTIHQWPATLVQPVGSPLSLECTVEGTSNPNLYWYRQAAGRGLQLLFYSVGIGQISSEVPQNLSASRPQDRQFILSSKKLLLSDSGFYLCAGDRGPNEQYFGPGTRLTVT.

The gene calls are TRBV3-1 (or the pseudogene TRBV3-2) and TRBJ1-1; 7 bases map to TRBD1. Germline values: CDR1 LGHDT, CDR2 YNNKEL (reference sequence). CDR3 length: 14 residues. With V trimmed by 5 bases and J by 1 base, 4 bases remained unmatched. The CDR3 spells CASSYRDRNTEAFF. CDR3 nucleotide sequence: TGTGCCAGCAGCTACCGGGACAGGAACACTGAAGCTTTCTTT.

The chain combines TRBV24-1 with TRBJ2-1, with TRBD2 as a possible D gene (5 bases). Per germline, CDR1 KGHDR and CDR2 SFDVKD. The CDR3 loop spans 13 amino acids. Trimming removed 4 bases from V and 4 bases from J, with 7 bases in between. The CDR3 nucleotides read TGTGCCACCAGTGACCCGGGGTACAATGAGCAGTTCTTC. Its translation is CATSDPGYNEQFF.